The 28 T cell receptor beta chains below all came from one sample that was sequenced in a study of blood T cells in healthy people across ages. PCR was performed a second time for about 7 to 11 cycles using a sample-barcoded 5' primer and a J-beta primer mix. TCRdb ran MiXCR on the 5' RACE reads and lists one entry per CDR3 protein. The sample contains approximately 730,000 distinct CDR3 sequences, approximately 39% of which appear only once. Specimen: blood. All receptors come from a woman aged 55-70 years in good health.

This clonotype has more than one count but fewer than ten. One end of the junction does not line up with germline, which may come from a read error. The V and J genes are TRBV7-7 and TRBJ2-1, with a possible D match to TRBD2 (5 bases). Germline-derived CDR1 and CDR2 are SSHAT and FNYEAQ (reference sequence). The CDR3 contains 15 residues. CDR3 region: CASSRGAETYNEQFF. In DNA form, the CDR3 reads TGTGCTAGCAGTCGGGGAGCGGAGACCTACAATGAGCAGTTCTTC.

The CDR3 loop is CSAANQGMNTEAFF. The CDR3 DNA sequence: TGCAGTGCCGCGAACCAGGGAATGAACACTGAAGCTTTCTTT. The chain recombines TRBV20-1 with TRBJ1-1, with a tentative D call TRBD1 (5 bases). Per the germline V gene, CDR1 is DFQATT and CDR2 is SNEGSKA (reference sequence). Trimming removed 6 bases at V and 0 bases at J, with 14 bases between. There are 14 residues in the CDR3.

The table lists this clonotype with many counts. This chain links TRBV10-3 with TRBJ2-7; no firm D call. Germline assignment: CDR1 ENHRY and CDR2 SYGVKD. This CDR3 comprises 13 residues. Between the trimmed V and J ends, which lost 4 bases and 3 bases, there was a span of 10 bases. This CDR3 reads CAISAAIDYEQYF. DNA for the CDR3: TGTGCCATCAGTGCCGCGATCGACTACGAGCAGTACTTC.

This clonotype was counted only a few times. This chain links TRBV20-1 with TRBJ2-3; the match to TRBD2 covers 13 bases. The CDR3 spans 19 residues. The ends lost 6 bases at V and 2 bases at J; junction bases unmatched: 17. The V gene's germline CDR1 is DFQATT and CDR2 SNEGSKA (reference sequence). For the CDR3, the DNA is TGCAGTGCCCTCTCGGGGGGGGGACTAGCGGGAACCCACACAGATACGCAGTATTTT. Protein product: CSALSGGGLAGTHTDTQYF.

This clonotype has only a few counts. J is TRBJ2-7 and V is TRBV7-9; 10 nucleotides agree with TRBD1. Trimming removed 5 bases from V and 2 bases from J; junction bases left unmatched: 9. Germline-derived CDR1 and CDR2 are SEHNR and FQNEAQ (reference sequence). The CDR3 spans 16 residues. CDR3 sequence (DNA): TGTGCCAGCAGCGGGGAGGGGACAGGGGACACCTACGAGCAGTACTTC. It specifies CASSGEGTGDTYEQYF.

The gene calls are TRBV28 and TRBJ2-7, with unresolved D. The V end was cut by 6 bases, the J end by 0 bases, with 15 bases between. Per the germline V gene, CDR1 is MDHEN and CDR2 is SYDVKM. The CDR3 has 15 residues. CDR3 sequence (DNA): TGTGCCAGCAGACCCCGCCACGTGCGCTCCTACGAGCAGTACTTC. It codes for CASRPRHVRSYEQYF.

This clonotype has ten or more counts. The chain couples TRBV20-1 to TRBJ2-7; 10 positions agree with TRBD2. Germline CDR1 is DFQATT and CDR2 is SNEGSKA (reference sequence). V shed 2 bases, J shed 0 bases, and the junction held 7 bases outside the gene matches. CDR3 length: 16 amino acids. Here the CDR3 reads CSARKPTSGDSYEQYF. CDR3 nucleotides: TGCAGTGCTAGAAAACCTACTAGCGGGGACTCCTACGAGCAGTACTTC.

With regard to this clonotype: One end of the junction is discordant with germline, which a read error may explain. The DNA for the CDR3 is TGTGCTAGCAGCTTAGTCTTGGGGGTGTACAATGAGCAGTTCTTC. Its protein product is CASSLVLGVYNEQFF. The gene calls are TRBV7-7 and TRBJ2-1; D may match TRBD1 or TRBD2 (5 bases each). The CDR3 is 15 residues long. Germline V gives CDR1 SSHAT, CDR2 FNYEAQ (reference sequence).

This clonotype was picked up a small number of times. The gene calls are TRBV10-3 and TRBJ1-6, with 9 positions matching TRBD1. The germline gives CDR1 ENHRY, CDR2 SYGVKD. The CDR3 sequence is 15 residues long. Trimming at V came to 6 bases and at J to 8 bases, leaving 8 bases not matched to a gene. The CDR3 sequence: CAISLGQGSYSPLHF. CDR3 nucleotide sequence: TGTGCCATCAGCCTGGGACAGGGAAGTTATTCACCCCTCCACTTT.

This chain uses TRBV27 with TRBJ2-1; 7 nucleotides agree with TRBD2. CDR1 MNHEY and CDR2 SMNVEV come from the germline V gene (reference sequence). V was pared by 11 bases and J by 2 bases, with 9 bases of the junction left unmatched. There are 14 residues in the CDR3. The CDR3 region has the DNA TGTGCCGCCTCCAAGGGGAGGGCCTACAATGAGCAGTTCTTC. Protein sequence: CAASKGRAYNEQFF.

This rearrangement joins TRBV5-1 to TRBJ2-5, with 7 bases lining up with TRBD1. CDR3 length: 14 residues. V shed 2 bases, J shed 3 bases, and the junction held 4 bases outside the gene matches. Germline CDR1 reads SGHRS; CDR2 reads YFSETQ. Here the CDR3 DNA reads TGCGCCAGCAGCTTTCCCGGGACAGAAGAGACCCAGTACTTC. It encodes CASSFPGTEETQYF.

This clonotype showed up just once. This sequence joins TRBV20-1 and TRBJ2-3; D is undetermined. Trimming removed 3 bases at V and 0 bases at J, with 16 bases between. Germline V gene lookup returns CDR1 DFQATT and CDR2 SNEGSKA (reference sequence). CDR3 length: 16 amino acids. The CDR3 protein is CSARAPPGRSTDTQYF. CDR3 coding DNA: TGCAGTGCTAGGGCTCCCCCGGGCCGGAGCACAGATACGCAGTATTTT.

The rearrangement uses TRBV4-3 and TRBJ2-5; no definite D call. The better agreement between TRBJ2-7 and the DNA end casts doubt on the J call. The germline gives CDR1 LGHNA, CDR2 YSLEER. The CDR3 is 13 residues long. This CDR3 is CASSHRRHYEQYF. CDR3 bases: TGCGCCAGCAGCCATAGGCGACACTACGAGCAGTACTTC.

The chain joins TRBV20-1 to TRBJ2-1; D possibly matches TRBD1 or TRBD2 (5 bases each). Trimming shortened V by 3 bases and J by 3 bases, and 12 bases separated the two germline ends. The CDR3 covers 14 residues. Germline CDR1 reads DFQATT; CDR2 reads SNEGSKA (reference sequence). CDR3 sequence reads: CSASGAANYNEQFF. CDR3 DNA: TGCAGTGCTAGCGGGGCAGCCAACTACAATGAGCAGTTCTTC.

This chain joins TRBV7-2 and TRBJ2-1; perhaps D is TRBD1 or TRBD2 (6 bases each). The germline V and J ends were trimmed by 0 bases and 4 bases, with 16 bases remaining between them. The CDR3 sequence is 17 residues long. From germline, CDR1 is SGHTA and CDR2 FQGNSA. DNA of the CDR3: TGTGCCAGCAGCTTAGCGGAGTCCGGGGGCGGGTACAATGAGCAGTTCTTC. This sequence encodes CASSLAESGGGYNEQFF.

The gene calls are TRBV20-1 and TRBJ2-3; weak D call: TRBD2 (6 bases). Germline CDR1 and CDR2: DFQATT and SNEGSKA (reference sequence). The CDR3 sequence is 15 residues long. The V and J ends lost 1 base and 4 bases respectively, with 15 bases between them. In DNA form, the CDR3 reads TGCAGTGCTAGAGTGGGGGGAGGAGGGGCAGATACGCAGTATTTT. Translating gives CSARVGGGGADTQYF.

This clonotype occurred a few times. V and J are TRBV7-9 and TRBJ2-1, with D uncertain. The CDR3 is 16 residues long. V was shortened by 7 bases and J by 0 bases, with 16 bases between the two germline ends. The V gene's germline CDR1 is SEHNR and CDR2 FQNEAQ (reference sequence). The CDR3 region has the DNA TGTGCCAGCATCCCCCCGCGGTCCTTCTCCTACAATGAGCAGTTCTTC. Translation: CASIPPRSFSYNEQFF.

This clonotype appeared a few times. The chain couples TRBV10-3 to TRBJ1-5; D might be TRBD1 (5 bases). V gave up 3 bases and J gave up 2 bases, with 8 bases separating them. This CDR3 is built from 14 residues. In germline, CDR1 is ENHRY, CDR2 SYGVKD. The CDR3 coding sequence is TGTGCCATCAGTGACCGGGACGGCAATCAGCCCCAGCATTTT. Protein sequence: CAISDRDGNQPQHF.

The V gene is TRBV10-3, the J gene TRBJ1-4; 8 bases match TRBD1. CDR3 length: 16 amino acids. Unmatched junction bases numbered 11, after V lost 6 bases and J lost 5 bases. From germline, CDR1 is ENHRY and CDR2 SYGVKD. As DNA, the CDR3 is TGTGCCATCAGACCTGGACAGGGTTTGGTCAATGAAAAACTGTTTTTT. Its translation: CAIRPGQGLVNEKLFF.

The table lists this clonotype with a few counts. The V call is TRBV7-9, the J call TRBJ1-5; TRBD1 matches at 10 bases. Germline V gene sequence: CDR1 SEHNR, CDR2 FQNEAQ (reference sequence). The CDR3 consists of 16 residues. J lost 5 bases, V lost 5 bases, and 9 bases had no gene match. CDR3 sequence: CASSDHSTGGYQPQHF. CDR3 in DNA: TGTGCCAGCAGCGACCACTCGACAGGGGGCTATCAGCCCCAGCATTTT.

This clonotype was recorded at least ten times. The chain is built from TRBV27 and TRBJ2-3, with D perhaps matching TRBD2 (6 bases). Trimming left V 6 bases short and J 4 bases short, with 11 bases between. CDR1 is MNHEY and CDR2 is SMNVEV in the germline V gene (reference sequence). The CDR3 sequence is 13 residues long. CDR3 residues: CASSLGGPDTQYF. CDR3 DNA sequence: TGTGCCAGCAGCTTAGGAGGGCCAGATACGCAGTATTTT.

This chain connects TRBV3-1 to TRBJ2-2, with a tentative D call TRBD2 (5 bases). The CDR3 is 17 amino acids. In germline, CDR1 is LGHDT, CDR2 YNNKEL (reference sequence). Deletions cut 3 bases from V and 2 bases from J, with 16 bases between. CDR3: CASSHPGITQNTGELFF. In nucleotides, the CDR3 is TGTGCCAGCAGCCACCCCGGGATCACGCAAAACACCGGGGAGCTGTTTTTT. Full variable domain (rest looked up from reference TRBV3-1 and TRBJ2-2): DTAVSQTPKYLVTQMGNDKSIKCEQNLGHDTMYWYKQDSKKFLKIMFSYNNKELIINETVPNRFSPKSPDKAHLNLHINSLELGDSAVYFCASSHPGITQNTGELFFGEGSRLTVL.

CDR3 region: CASSLDWDTSYEQYF. DNA of the CDR3: TGTGCCAGCAGCTTAGATTGGGACACCTCCTACGAGCAGTACTTC. The chain carries TRBV7-6 and TRBJ2-7; D might be TRBD1 (6 bases). V was shortened by 1 base and J by 0 bases, with 10 bases between the two germline ends. The germline V gene has CDR1 SGHVS and CDR2 FNYEAQ. CDR3 size: 15 residues.

This clonotype was seen more than once but under ten times. The V and J genes are TRBV28 and TRBJ2-5, with a tentative D call TRBD2 (6 bases). V was cut by 6 bases and J by 11 bases, with 19 bases left in between. This CDR3 is 13 amino acids long. CDR1 and CDR2 (germline): MDHEN, SYDVKM. The CDR3 DNA is TGTGCCAGCAGCACTTCCAGGGAGGAGGAGCAGTACTTC. The encoded protein is CASSTSREEEQYF.

The chain links TRBV7-9 to TRBJ2-7; 11 nucleotides align to TRBD2. V shed 4 bases and J 5 bases; nucleotides not matched to a gene: 13. Germline V gene sequence: CDR1 SEHNR, CDR2 FQNEAQ (reference sequence). The length of the CDR3 is 17 residues. This chain's CDR3 is CASSSIRGLAAFHEQYF. The CDR3 coding sequence is TGTGCCAGCAGCTCAATTAGGGGACTAGCGGCTTTCCACGAGCAGTACTTC. The variable domain in full, with the rest retrieved from reference TRBV7-9 and TRBJ2-7, is DTGVSQNPRHKITKRGQNVTFRCDPISEHNRLYWYRQTLGQGPEFLTYFQNEAQLEKSRLLSDRFSAERPKGSFSTLEIQRTEQGDSAMYLCASSSIRGLAAFHEQYFGPGTRLTVT.

This sequence joins TRBV27 and TRBJ2-5; 9 bases are a match to TRBD2. The length of the CDR3 is 15 residues. Germline CDR1 and CDR2: MNHEY and SMNVEV (reference sequence). V lost 4 bases, J lost 4 bases, and 7 bases stayed unmatched. For the CDR3, the DNA is TGTGCCAGCAGTTGGAATAGCGGGGGATCAGAGACCCAGTACTTC. Translating gives CASSWNSGGSETQYF.

The V gene is TRBV7-2, the J gene TRBJ2-7; the D gene is possibly TRBD1 (6 bases). The CDR3 length is 15 residues. CDR1 is SGHTA and CDR2 is FQGNSA in the germline V gene. Trimming cost V 6 bases and J 5 bases, with 20 bases left between them. The chain's CDR3 is CASSRAGTSFNEQYF. Here the CDR3 DNA reads TGTGCCAGCAGTCGTGCCGGGACAAGTTTCAACGAGCAGTACTTC.

On this clonotype itself: A much larger clone lies one base from this, so it may be a read error. This rearrangement joins TRBV29-1 to TRBJ2-5; 9 bases fit TRBD1. This CDR3 is 15 amino acids long. Germline CDR1 reads SQVTM; CDR2 reads ANQGSEA. Unmatched junction bases numbered 19, after V lost 6 bases and J lost 11 bases. CDR3 coding DNA: TGCAGCGTGGACCTCCGGGACAGGGTAATCAATGAGCAGTACTTC. Encoded protein: CSVDLRDRVINEQYF.